This T cell receptor beta chain originates from a study of prognosis after radiotherapy for stage I lung cancer. Study at large: The biologically effective dose of the SBRT radiotherapy was at least 100 Gy, given over 3 to 5 fractions. Radiotherapy was followed by distant metastases in a few patients, which appeared at a median of roughly seven months; roughly 16 patients showed no significant progression.

V gave up 5 bases and J gave up 5 bases; unmatched junction bases: 8. This CDR3 is built from 14 residues. The germline CDR1 and CDR2 sequences are SGHDT and YYEEEE. Using two-round multiplex PCR, the authors amplified TCR beta CDR3 from genomic DNA. Primers were specific to each TRBV and TRBJ gene in first-round PCR. TCRdb used MiXCR to reprocess the multiplex PCR reads, holding one entry per CDR3 protein. This sample yields more than 11,000 distinct CDR3 sequences, of which 50% are seen a single time; 38% belongs to the top ten. Study conclusions and caveats: Patients who went on to get distant metastases had lower Shannon entropy after stereotactic body radiation therapy.

At least ten counts were recorded for this clonotype. Antigen specificity is unknown. This material consisted of PBMCs, taken before or after stereotactic body radiation therapy (not recorded which). The chain recombines TRBV5-6 with TRBJ2-5; 8 nucleotides align to TRBD1. This sequence was found in a donor aged 50 or older with non-small cell lung cancer. The CDR3 region has the DNA TGTGCCAGCAGAGGTAGGACAGGGTGGGAGACCCAGTACTTC. Amino acids: CASRGRTGWETQYF.